The T cell receptor beta chain under discussion was sequenced for a study of blood T cell repertoires in COVID-19. Study background: Samples came from the United States, Italy and Spain, spanning acute and convalescent COVID-19. T cells, B-cell-depleted T cells, or PBMCs provided the cDNA or gDNA that served as material.

The V gene lost 1 base and the J gene lost 3 bases, with 6 bases spanning the gap. CDR3 length: 14 amino acids. Germline V gene lookup returns CDR1 LNHNV and CDR2 YYDKDF (reference sequence). Method: immunoSEQ multiplex PCR; TCRdb's copy keeps in-frame clones and lacks some. The repertoire holds about 300,000 clones, with roughly nine tenths as singletons. The sample consisted of peripheral blood. The chain joins TRBV15 to TRBJ1-4; no firm D call. The receptor was derived from a man aged 18-30 years who had recovered from COVID-19. The CDR3 spells CATSRVQPNEKLFF. The CDR3 DNA is TGTGCCACCAGCAGAGTACAGCCTAATGAAAAACTGTTTTTT.